This T cell receptor beta chain was recovered during a study of CD8 T cells in Susac syndrome. Across the study: When their blood was taken, patients with Susac syndrome were therapy-naive, taking corticosteroids, or taking intravenous immunoglobulin alone. Broader study findings: Where Susac syndrome CD4+ T cell repertoires were concerned, no clonal expansion was evident.

With random hexamers, 0.5 to 1 ug RNA was reverse transcribed. The immunoSEQ assay covered 54 Vbeta and 13 Jbeta segments for CDR3. TCRdb re-called the immunoSEQ multiplex PCR reads through MiXCR, storing one row per CDR3 protein. The sample has about 140,000 distinct CDR3 sequences, just under 95% seen once. CD8+ and CD4+ T cells circulating in blood were sequenced for TCR beta. This CDR3 comprises 14 residues. Germline V lookup: CDR1 MNHEY, CDR2 SVGEGT. The V end lost 7 bases, the J end lost 1 base, and 11 bases lay between the germline ends. The table lists this clonotype with a count of one. The antigen is not known.

This TCR was recovered from a human donor with Susac syndrome. The chain uses TRBV6-2 or TRBV6-3 and TRBJ2-1; tentatively, D is TRBD1 (6 bases). The sample taken for sequencing was CD4+ T cells from PBMCs. CDR3 bases: TGTGCCAGCACTCGTGACAGGTCCTACAATGAGCAGTTCTTC. This gives the protein CASTRDRSYNEQFF.